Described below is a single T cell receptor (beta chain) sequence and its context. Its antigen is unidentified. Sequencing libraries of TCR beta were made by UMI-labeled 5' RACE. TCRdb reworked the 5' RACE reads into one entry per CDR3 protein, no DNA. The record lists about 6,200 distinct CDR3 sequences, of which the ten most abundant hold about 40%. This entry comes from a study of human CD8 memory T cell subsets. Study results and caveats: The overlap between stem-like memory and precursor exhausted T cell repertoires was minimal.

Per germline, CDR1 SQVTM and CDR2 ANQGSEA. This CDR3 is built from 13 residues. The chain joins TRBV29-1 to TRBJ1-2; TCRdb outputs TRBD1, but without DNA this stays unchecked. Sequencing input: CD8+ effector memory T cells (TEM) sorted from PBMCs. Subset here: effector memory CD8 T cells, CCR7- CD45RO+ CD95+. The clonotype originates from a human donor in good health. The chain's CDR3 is CSVETGFNYGYTF.